Listed below are T cell receptor beta chains from one sample, sequenced in a study of CD4 T cells in relation to SARS-CoV-2 and coronaviruses. Repertoires were generated with immunoSEQ multiplex PCR, while TCRdb's copy carries only in-frame clones and drops some. Among about 59,000 clones listed, 86% were seen once. Material: memory CD4+ T cells from PBMCs. These receptors came from a human donor in good health. Each CDR3 is given with its conserved first and last residue. A D gene is named only where the DNA matches it firmly. Only part of the rows carry a size: once, few, many, or a class if the clone is expanded.

D gene	V gene	clone size	J gene	CDR3 DNA	CDR3 protein
TRBD2	TRBV6-5	once	TRBJ2-1	TGTGCCAGCAGGGGAATAGCGGGAGGCAATGAGCAGTTCTTC	CASRGIAGGNEQFF
-	TRBV6-5	-	TRBJ2-7	TGTGCCAGCATCGGTGGCGGAAGCTCCTACGAGCAGTACTTC	CASIGGGSSYEQYF
-	TRBV28	-	TRBJ1-5	TGTGCCAGCATAGGGGGACGACAGCCCCAGCATTTT	CASIGGRQPQHF
TRBD2	TRBV4-1	-	TRBJ2-7	TGCGCCAGCAGCCACACTAGCGGGAGGGCCTACGAGCAGTACTTC	CASSHTSGRAYEQYF
TRBD2	TRBV7-6	-	TRBJ2-1	TGTGCCAGCAGCTTAGAGGTGCGCGGGAGGGCCTACAATGAGCAGTTCTTC	CASSLEVRGRAYNEQFF
-	TRBV9	few	TRBJ1-6	TGTGCCAGCAGCGCGGGCAGGGTCAATTCACCCCTCCACTTT	CASSAGRVNSPLHF
-	TRBV6-1	-	TRBJ1-6	TGTGCCAGCAGTGACAGGGCAGGGAATTCACCCCTCCACTTT	CASSDRAGNSPLHF
-	TRBV10-3	once	TRBJ2-7	TGTGCCATCAGACAGGACCGGGGCGAGCAGTACTTC	CAIRQDRGEQYF
-	TRBV21-1	-	TRBJ2-3	TGTGCCAGCAGCAAAGTAGAGGAAGATACGCAGTATTTT	CASSKVEEDTQYF
TRBD1	TRBV28	-	TRBJ2-7	TGTGCCAGCAGTTCGGCCGGGACAGGGACCCACGAGCAGTACTTC	CASSSAGTGTHEQYF
-	TRBV21-1	-	TRBJ1-5	TGTGCCAGCCTTACGGGCTCAGAGGACGGAGATCAGCCCCAGCATTTT	CASLTGSEDGDQPQHF
-	TRBV12-3/TRBV12-4	-	TRBJ2-7	TGTGCCAGCAGACGTACAGGAGGCGAGCAGTACTTC	CASRRTGGEQYF
-	TRBV19	-	TRBJ1-2	TGTGCCAGTACTCGGGGGTCTAACTATGGCTACACCTTC	CASTRGSNYGYTF
-	TRBV5-6	once	TRBJ1-1	TGTGCCAGCAGCTTGGCGGCACTGCCGATGAACACTGAAGCTTTCTTT	CASSLAALPMNTEAFF
TRBD2	TRBV7-6	-	TRBJ2-3	TGTGCCAGCAGCCGCCGGGTTGTGACTAGCGGGAATGGTGCAGATACGCAGTATTTT	CASSRRVVTSGNGADTQYF
TRBD1	TRBV28	once	TRBJ2-7	TGTGCCAGCAGCCCCGGGGTGGGGGACAGGACCTACGAGCAGTACTTC	CASSPGVGDRTYEQYF
-	TRBV5-4	-	TRBJ2-7	TGTGCCAGCAGCTTAGACTGGAGGGGCTACGAGCAGTACTTC	CASSLDWRGYEQYF
TRBD2	TRBV7-3	-	TRBJ2-1	TGTGCCAGCAGGTTACTAGCGGGAGTCTACAATGAGCAGTTCTTC	CASRLLAGVYNEQFF
TRBD2	TRBV11-3	-	TRBJ2-1	TGTGCCAGCAGCTTAGGGGCTAGCGGGGAGAATGAGCAGTTCTTC	CASSLGASGENEQFF
-	TRBV27	-	TRBJ2-3	TGTGCCAGCAGTTTTGGAAGAGGCAGGGCGCAGTATTTT	CASSFGRGRAQYF
-	TRBV20-1	-	TRBJ1-4	TGCAGTGCTAGATCGCTTGAAAAACTGTTTTTT	CSARSLEKLFF
-	TRBV7-2	-	TRBJ2-2	TGTGCCAGCAGCTTAGTAGGAGGGAACACCGGGGAGCTGTTTTTT	CASSLVGGNTGELFF
TRBD2	TRBV5-1	-	TRBJ2-3	TGCGCCAGCCGCAGCGGGGGACGCGAGGATACGCAGTATTTT	CASRSGGREDTQYF
-	TRBV6-1	-	TRBJ1-1	TGTGCCAGCAGTGAGGTATGGCAATTGAACACTGAAGCTTTCTTT	CASSEVWQLNTEAFF
-	TRBV12-3/TRBV12-4	-	TRBJ1-2	TGTGCCAGCAGTCAAGCGGGCAGGGGACGCTACACCTTC	CASSQAGRGRYTF
TRBD1	TRBV5-5	-	TRBJ2-2	TGTGCCAGCAGCTTGGGCAGGGGGCTAGGCGGGGAGCTGTTTTTT	CASSLGRGLGGELFF
-	TRBV28	-	TRBJ2-2	TGTGCCAGCACCCCTGGGGGGAGGAACACCGGGGAGCTGTTTTTT	CASTPGGRNTGELFF
-	TRBV2	-	TRBJ2-3	TGTGCCAGCAGTGACAGGGGTCCCCCCGATACGCAGTATTTT	CASSDRGPPDTQYF
TRBD2	TRBV7-6	-	TRBJ2-1	TGTGCCAGCAGCCTAGGAAGTAGCGGGAGGAATGAGCAGTTCTTC	CASSLGSSGRNEQFF
-	TRBV18	-	TRBJ2-7	TGTGCCAGCTCACGACAGGACGAGCAGTACTTC	CASSRQDEQYF
-	TRBV28	-	TRBJ2-2	TGTGCCAGCAGTTTAGGGGGTCGGACCGGGGAGCTGTTTTTT	CASSLGGRTGELFF
TRBD1	TRBV11-2	few	TRBJ1-2	TGTGCCAGCAGCCCCCTTGGGACAGATCCCCCGAGAGGCTACACCTTC	CASSPLGTDPPRGYTF
TRBD2	TRBV6-1	-	TRBJ2-2	TGTGCCAGCAGTGAAGGCGGCGGGGGAGGGAGAGGAACCGGGGAGCTGTTTTTT	CASSEGGGGGRGTGELFF
-	TRBV4-1	-	TRBJ2-1	TGCGCCAGCAGCCAAGATGAGGGGGGCCACCCTTTCTACAATGAGCAGTTCTTC	CASSQDEGGHPFYNEQFF
TRBD1	TRBV2	-	TRBJ1-5	TGTGCCAGCAGGGATGTTACAGGGGGCTTGAATCAGCCCCAGCATTTT	CASRDVTGGLNQPQHF
TRBD2	TRBV30	-	TRBJ2-7	TGTGCCTGGAGTCTGTTCGGGGGGACCTACGAGCAGTACTTC	CAWSLFGGTYEQYF
TRBD1	TRBV7-2	-	TRBJ1-2	TGTGCCAGCAGCTCACAACAGGGGGGCAACTATGGCTACACCTTC	CASSSQQGGNYGYTF
-	TRBV19	-	TRBJ1-2	TGTGCCAGTAGTATAGGGGACCTCTGGAGGGACCATGGCTACACCTTC	CASSIGDLWRDHGYTF
-	TRBV24-1	-	TRBJ2-1	TGTGCCACCAGCGAAGCGGACAGTTACAATGAGCAGTTCTTC	CATSEADSYNEQFF
-	TRBV3-1/TRBV3-2	-	TRBJ2-1	TGTGCCAGCACCAATTTTTTCCATGAGCAGTTCTTC	CASTNFFHEQFF
-	TRBV18	-	TRBJ1-1	TGTGCCAGCTCACCACCGGCGGCCCTCCGAACTGAAGCTTTCTTT	CASSPPAALRTEAFF
-	TRBV10-1	-	TRBJ2-1	TGCGCCAGCAGTGAGCTCCGTCGGGAGCATGAGCAGTTCTTC	CASSELRREHEQFF
-	TRBV5-1	-	TRBJ2-2	TGCGCCAGTGGGCTGCGGGGAGTGGACACCGGGGAGCTGTTTTTT	CASGLRGVDTGELFF
-	TRBV19	-	TRBJ2-7	TGTGCCAGTCGGGGCCTAAGCTCCTACGAGCAGTACTTC	CASRGLSSYEQYF
-	TRBV6-1	-	TRBJ2-7	TGTGCCAGCAGTGAAGCGCCCCGTGGCTACGAGCAGTACTTC	CASSEAPRGYEQYF
-	TRBV7-2	-	TRBJ1-2	TGTGCCAGCAGCTTAGAGGCGGGGGGCTACACCTTC	CASSLEAGGYTF
-	TRBV19	-	TRBJ1-2	TGTGCCACCTCTTTCTGGCGAGGCTACACCTTC	CATSFWRGYTF